This T cell receptor beta chain was captured by sequencing in a study of response to subunit inactivated influenza vaccine (dated by TCRdb to the late 2010s). Context from the whole study: Deep quantitative T cell receptor repertoire profiling was used in the study to track responses to a trivalent subunit inactivated influenza vaccine. Overall study results and their limits: It was suggested by the authors that each seasonal influenza vaccination may recruit only a limited number of new T cells.

About this clonotype: The specificity of this receptor is unknown. Per-base qualities were not stored, and no clone one base away is much larger.

Receptor libraries were prepared by RT-PCR. The sequencing machine was an Illumina HiSeq 2500. In TCRdb, the public reads were trimmed at Q25 with fastp and aligned with MiXCR, with productive beta chains retained. Each CDR3 protein gets just one entry, which takes the most common genes and DNA from the rows behind it. This sample gives hundreds of thousands of distinct CDR3 sequences in total; 14% of them show up just once. The ten largest clones add up to approximately 7.6% of the sample. The input for sequencing was PBMCs from blood, taken 14 days before vaccination. The receptor was isolated from a man in his fifties or sixties who received an inactivated influenza vaccine. Donor details come from another sample of the same person, matched by shared clones.

The DNA sequence is as follows: TGTGCCACCAGTGACCCAGGACTACAAGAGACCCAGTACTTC. The translation is CATSDPGLQETQYF. The chain is made from TRBV24-1 and TRBJ2-5, and possibly TRBD2, on 6 matching bases. CDR1 is given as KGHDR and CDR2 as SFDVKD, both from the germline V gene. V is reduced by 4 bases and J by 2 bases, leaving a spacing of 10 bases between them. The CDR3, from cysteine to phenylalanine, totals 14 residues. Only CDR3 DNA remains: 42 bases, in frame from the first base.